This TCR beta chain was observed in a study of Ad26.COV2.S vaccination and SARS-CoV-2 variants (dated by TCRdb to the early 2020s). Study-wide context: Donors in the vaccine arm were drawn from COV1001, a phase I-IIa trial of Ad26.COV2.S in healthy adults that was multicentre, randomized, double-blind and placebo-controlled. Ad26.COV2.S was given intramuscularly at 5x10^10 or 1x10^11 viral particles, as a single shot or as two shots 56 days apart. TCRbeta repertoire sequencing was used to assess the specificity and breadth of SARS-CoV-2-reactive T cell receptors after Ad26.COV2.S vaccination. The TCR-sequenced set comprised around 32 samples: around 20 Ad26.COV2.S vaccine recipients, 5 placebo recipients and 8 SARS-CoV-2 convalescent individuals. Trial participants were randomized into five groups of five: low-dose or high-dose Ad26.COV2.S given once or twice, or placebo on both occasions. Investigators remained blinded to trial group allocation during experiments and outcome assessment.

Remarks on this clone: The clone's antigen remains unknown. No much larger clone is present one base from it, and per-base qualities are unavailable.

In the paper's terms, the treatment or condition label means: roughly 20 received Ad26.COV2.S at low or high dose, single or two shots; roughly five received placebo; per-sample allocation not given. Repertoires of vaccine and placebo recipients were sequenced from samples taken on day 63 after the first injection. In Cohort 1b, about 27 adults aged 18-55 years were enrolled at a single site in Boston, USA, between 29 July and 7 August 2020. Ad26.COV2.S consisted of a replication-incompetent adenovirus type 26 vector by which a prefusion-stabilized SARS-CoV-2 spike protein from the original Wuhan strain was expressed. TCRbeta CDR3 regions were sequenced with the immunoSEQ Assay. After extraction, genomic DNA underwent amplification by bias-controlled multiplex PCR, followed by high-throughput sequencing. Per the source publication's procedure: To quantify the absolute abundance of each unique TCRbeta CDR3 region, sequences were collapsed and filtered. T cell fraction was estimated by normalizing TCRbeta template counts to usable DNA, with usable DNA measured through amplification of reference genes found in all nucleated cells. Repertoire TCRs were annotated as SARS-CoV-2-specific when V gene, CDR3 amino acid sequence and J gene were exactly matched to a known reactive TCR set. The reference SARS-CoV-2 TCR set came from MIRA and was filtered for enrichment in COVID-19-positive ImmuneCODE repertoires, removing public or cross-reactive TCRs. Drawing on the MIRA antigens, annotated TCRs were analysed further at the level of specific ORF or position within ORF. Breadth was defined as the number of annotated unique rearrangements divided by the total number of unique productive rearrangements, and depth was defined as the summed frequency of the annotated unique rearrangements. TCR breadth was compared between groups using two-sided Wilcoxon rank-sum tests. Held by TCRdb, this immuneACCESS table contains in-frame sequences only and omits some clones. Under half of the omission traces to an unresolved V gene where checked; the cause of the rest is unknown. Clonal size and the V and J genes are those of that table, whereas D and trimming came from the DNA. This sample lists some 350,000 clones; roughly 88% were detected once. 4.5% to 5.5% of the sample belongs to the ten largest clones.

Results and caveats for the whole study, not just this receptor: The authors noted that total T cell responses may have been underestimated by the TCR breadth and depth analyses. Ad26.COV2.S recipients had higher spike-specific TCR breadth than placebo recipients (P = 0.0014). Non-spike TCR breadth was comparable between vaccine and placebo recipients, consistent with the vaccine containing only spike. After vaccination, spike-specific CD8+ and CD4+ T cell responses were reported to show substantial breadth. Comparing responses between vaccine doses or regimens was not something the study was powered to do.

The germline V gene (reference sequence) yields SGHNT for CDR1 and YYREEE for CDR2. V and J lose 1 base and 6 bases, and a span of 10 bases separates them. The CDR3, from cysteine to phenylalanine, totals 13 residues. The CDR3 DNA has 39 bases and is translated from base 1. The TCR was taken from a person between 18 and 60 years old who received the Ad26.COV2.S COVID-19 vaccine or a placebo. The chain is encoded by TRBV5-4 joined to TRBJ1-1, with the D gene too uncertain to name. The sequences come from peripheral blood, collected in a trial of Ad26.COV2.S vaccine versus placebo. The CDR3 amino acid sequence is: CASSLLAEAEAFF. The sequenced DNA: TGTGCCAGCAGCTTGTTGGCCGAAGCTGAAGCTTTCTTT.